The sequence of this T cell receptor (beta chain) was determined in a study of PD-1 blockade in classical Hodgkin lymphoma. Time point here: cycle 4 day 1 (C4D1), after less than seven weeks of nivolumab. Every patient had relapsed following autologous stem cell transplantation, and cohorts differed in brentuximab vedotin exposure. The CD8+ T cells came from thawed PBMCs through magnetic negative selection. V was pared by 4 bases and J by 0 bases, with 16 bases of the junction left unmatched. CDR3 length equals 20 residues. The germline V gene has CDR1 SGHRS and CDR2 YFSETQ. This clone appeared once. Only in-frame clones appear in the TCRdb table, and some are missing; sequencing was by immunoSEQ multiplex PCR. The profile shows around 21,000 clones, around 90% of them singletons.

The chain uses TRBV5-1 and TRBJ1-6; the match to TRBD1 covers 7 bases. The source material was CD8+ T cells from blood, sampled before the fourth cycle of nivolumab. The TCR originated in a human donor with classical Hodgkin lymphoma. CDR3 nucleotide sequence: TGCGCCAGCAGCCACCAGAGAGGACAGGTTGTTAACTCCTATAATTCACCCCTCCACTTT. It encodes CASSHQRGQVVNSYNSPLHF.